Sequencing of this T cell receptor (beta chain) was carried out in a study of CD8 T cells in Susac syndrome. CDR3 size: 17 residues. Germline loops: CDR1 LGHDT, CDR2 YNNKEL (reference sequence). Trimming removed 3 bases from V and 1 base from J, with 18 bases in between. RNA amounts of about 0.5 to 1 ug underwent reverse transcription with random hexamers. One entry per CDR3 protein results from TCRdb running MiXCR on the immunoSEQ multiplex PCR reads. This sample carries around 190,000 distinct CDR3 sequences, 85% to 95% of them seen once, and the ten largest clones take 0.12%. The rearrangement uses TRBV3-1 and TRBJ1-1; D might be TRBD1 (5 bases). Sequencing used CD4+ T cells from PBMCs. The origin of this receptor is a human donor with Susac syndrome. CDR3 DNA sequence: TGTGCCAGCAGCCAGGCTCAACAGGTGTATGAGAACACTGAAGCTTTCTTT. Its translation is CASSQAQQVYENTEAFF.